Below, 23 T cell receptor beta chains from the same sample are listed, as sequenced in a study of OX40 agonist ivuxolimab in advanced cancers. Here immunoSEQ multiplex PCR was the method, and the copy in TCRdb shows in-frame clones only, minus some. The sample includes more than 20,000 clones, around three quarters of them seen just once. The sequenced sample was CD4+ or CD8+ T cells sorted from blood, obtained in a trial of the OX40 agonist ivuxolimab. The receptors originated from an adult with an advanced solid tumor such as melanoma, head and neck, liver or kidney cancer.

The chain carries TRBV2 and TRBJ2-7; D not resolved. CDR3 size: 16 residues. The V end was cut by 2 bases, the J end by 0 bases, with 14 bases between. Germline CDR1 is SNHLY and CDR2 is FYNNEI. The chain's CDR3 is CASSEPSRRSSYEQYF. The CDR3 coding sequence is TGTGCCAGCAGTGAACCGTCGCGCCGGAGCTCCTACGAGCAGTACTTC.

The CDR3 coding sequence is TGTGCCAGCAGTTACTCGGGGGGTTCCTACGAGCAGTACTTC. This gives the protein CASSYSGGSYEQYF. The V and J genes are TRBV6-6 and TRBJ2-7, with D possibly matching TRBD2 (6 bases). Germline loops: CDR1 MNHNY, CDR2 SVGAGI (reference sequence). Trimming pared 0 bases from V and 1 base from J, leaving 7 bases between. The CDR3 runs 14 residues.

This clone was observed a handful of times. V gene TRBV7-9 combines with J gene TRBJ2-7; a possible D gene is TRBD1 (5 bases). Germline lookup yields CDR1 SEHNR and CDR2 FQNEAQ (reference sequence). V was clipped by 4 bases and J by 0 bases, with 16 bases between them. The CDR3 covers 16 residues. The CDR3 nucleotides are TGTGCCAGCAGCTCTCAGGGTTTCATCCCCTCCTACGAGCAGTACTTC. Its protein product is CASSSQGFIPSYEQYF.

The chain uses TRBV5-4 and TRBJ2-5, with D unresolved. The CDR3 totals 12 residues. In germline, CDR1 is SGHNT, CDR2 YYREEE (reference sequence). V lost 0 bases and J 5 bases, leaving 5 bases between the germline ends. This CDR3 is CASSLALETQYF. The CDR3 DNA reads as TGTGCCAGCAGCTTGGCACTGGAGACCCAGTACTTC.

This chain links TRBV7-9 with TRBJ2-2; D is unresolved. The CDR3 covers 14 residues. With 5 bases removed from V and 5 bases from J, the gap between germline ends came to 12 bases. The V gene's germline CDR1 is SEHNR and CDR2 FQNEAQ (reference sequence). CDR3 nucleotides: TGTGCCAGCAGCCTACTGGCCGGGACCGGGGAGCTGTTTTTT. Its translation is CASSLLAGTGELFF.

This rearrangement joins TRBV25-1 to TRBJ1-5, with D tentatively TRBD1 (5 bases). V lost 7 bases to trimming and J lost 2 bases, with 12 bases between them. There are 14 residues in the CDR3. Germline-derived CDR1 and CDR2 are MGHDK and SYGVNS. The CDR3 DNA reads TGTGCCAGCACTGCTGGAGGGGGCAATCAGCCCCAGCATTTT. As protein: CASTAGGGNQPQHF.

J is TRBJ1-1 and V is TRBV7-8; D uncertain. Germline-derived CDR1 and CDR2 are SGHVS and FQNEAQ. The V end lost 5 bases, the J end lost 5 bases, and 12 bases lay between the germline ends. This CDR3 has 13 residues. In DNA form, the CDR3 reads TGTGCCAGCAGCGGCGAGGGTTTGACTGAAGCTTTCTTT. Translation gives CASSGEGLTEAFF.

The CDR3 coding sequence is TGCAGCGTCGGGCACCGGGACAGGGGGCAGGACACTGAAGCTTTCTTT. As protein: CSVGHRDRGQDTEAFF. The V and J genes are TRBV29-1 and TRBJ1-1, with 12 bases matching TRBD1. The CDR3 contains 16 residues. With V trimmed by 6 bases and J by 3 bases, 11 bases remained unmatched. Germline-derived CDR1 and CDR2 are SQVTM and ANQGSEA. Looking up the rest from reference TRBV29-1 and TRBJ1-1 gives the full variable domain: SAVISQKPSRDICQRGTSLTIQCQVDSQVTMMFWYRQQPGQSLTLIATANQGSEATYESGFVIDKFPISRPNLTFSTLTVSNMSPEDSSIYLCSVGHRDRGQDTEAFFGQGTRLTVV.

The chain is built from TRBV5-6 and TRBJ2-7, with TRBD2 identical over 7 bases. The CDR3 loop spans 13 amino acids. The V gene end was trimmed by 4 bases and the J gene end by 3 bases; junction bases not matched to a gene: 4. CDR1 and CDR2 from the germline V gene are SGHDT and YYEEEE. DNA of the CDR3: TGTGCCAGCAGCCGGGGCGGGGGCTACGAGCAGTACTTC. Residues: CASSRGGGYEQYF.

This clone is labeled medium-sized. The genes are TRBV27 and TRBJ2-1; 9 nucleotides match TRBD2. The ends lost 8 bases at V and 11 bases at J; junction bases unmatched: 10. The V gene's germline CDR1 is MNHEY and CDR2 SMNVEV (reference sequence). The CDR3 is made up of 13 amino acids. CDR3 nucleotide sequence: TGTGCCAGCTCCGCCCCTAGCGGGGATAAGCAGTTCTTC. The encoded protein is CASSAPSGDKQFF.

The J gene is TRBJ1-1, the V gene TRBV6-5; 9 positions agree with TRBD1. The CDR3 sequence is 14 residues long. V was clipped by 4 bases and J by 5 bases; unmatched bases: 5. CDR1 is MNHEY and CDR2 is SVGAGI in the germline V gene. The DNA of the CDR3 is TGTGCCAGCAGTTGGACAGGGGAGGGTACTGAAGCTTTCTTT. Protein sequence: CASSWTGEGTEAFF.

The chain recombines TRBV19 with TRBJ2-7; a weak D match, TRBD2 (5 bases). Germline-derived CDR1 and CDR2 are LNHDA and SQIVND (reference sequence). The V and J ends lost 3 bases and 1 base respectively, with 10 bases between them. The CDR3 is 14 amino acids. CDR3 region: CASSIGLASYEQYF. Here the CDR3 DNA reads TGTGCCAGTAGTATTGGGTTAGCGTCCTACGAGCAGTACTTC. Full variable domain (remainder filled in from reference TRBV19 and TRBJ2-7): DGGITQSPKYLFRKEGQNVTLSCEQNLNHDAMYWYRQDPGQGLRLIYYSQIVNDFQKGDIAEGYSVSREKKESFPLTVTSAQKNPTAFYLCASSIGLASYEQYFGPGTRLTVT.

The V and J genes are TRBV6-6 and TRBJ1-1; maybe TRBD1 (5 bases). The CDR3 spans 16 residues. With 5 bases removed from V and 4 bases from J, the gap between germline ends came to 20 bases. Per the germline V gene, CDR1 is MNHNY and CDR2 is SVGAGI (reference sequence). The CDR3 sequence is CASSHQVGDWSTEAFF. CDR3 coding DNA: TGTGCCAGCAGTCATCAGGTGGGGGATTGGTCCACTGAAGCTTTCTTT.

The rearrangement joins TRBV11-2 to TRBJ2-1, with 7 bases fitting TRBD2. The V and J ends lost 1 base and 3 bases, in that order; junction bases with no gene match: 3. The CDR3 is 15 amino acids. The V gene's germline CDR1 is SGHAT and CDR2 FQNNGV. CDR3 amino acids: CASSLGAGDYNEQFF. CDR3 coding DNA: TGTGCCAGCAGCTTAGGGGCGGGGGACTACAATGAGCAGTTCTTC. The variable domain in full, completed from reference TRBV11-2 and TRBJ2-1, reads EAGVAQSPRYKIIEKRQSVAFWCNPISGHATLYWYQQILGQGPKLLIQFQNNGVVDDSQLPKDRFSAERLKGVDSTLKIQPAKLEDSAVYLCASSLGAGDYNEQFFGPGTRLTVL.

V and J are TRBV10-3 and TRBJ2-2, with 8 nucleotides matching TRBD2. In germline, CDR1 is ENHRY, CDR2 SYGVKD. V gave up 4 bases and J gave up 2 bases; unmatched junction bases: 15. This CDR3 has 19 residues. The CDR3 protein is CAISGSGIRGGINTGELFF. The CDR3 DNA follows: TGTGCCATCAGTGGGTCGGGAATTCGCGGGGGGATCAACACCGGGGAGCTGTTTTTT.

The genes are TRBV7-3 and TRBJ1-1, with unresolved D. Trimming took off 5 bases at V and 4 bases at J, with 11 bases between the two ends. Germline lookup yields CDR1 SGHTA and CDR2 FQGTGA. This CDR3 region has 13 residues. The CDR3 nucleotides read TGTGCCAGCAGCACGGACGCCGGCACTGAAGCTTTCTTT. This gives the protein CASSTDAGTEAFF.

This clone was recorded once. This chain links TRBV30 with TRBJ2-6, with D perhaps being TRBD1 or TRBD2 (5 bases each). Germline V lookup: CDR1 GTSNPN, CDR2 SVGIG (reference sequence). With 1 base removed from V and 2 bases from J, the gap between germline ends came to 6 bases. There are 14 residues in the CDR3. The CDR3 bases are TGTGCCTGGAGTGGAGGGGCTGGGGCCAACGTCCTGACTTTC. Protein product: CAWSGGAGANVLTF.

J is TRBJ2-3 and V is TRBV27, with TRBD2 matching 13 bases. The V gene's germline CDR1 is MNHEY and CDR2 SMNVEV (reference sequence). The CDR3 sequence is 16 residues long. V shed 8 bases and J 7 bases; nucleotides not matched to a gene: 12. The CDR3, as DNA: TGTGCCAGCGGCGGGACTAGCGGGGCCCTCGGAAATACGCAGTATTTT. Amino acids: CASGGTSGALGNTQYF.

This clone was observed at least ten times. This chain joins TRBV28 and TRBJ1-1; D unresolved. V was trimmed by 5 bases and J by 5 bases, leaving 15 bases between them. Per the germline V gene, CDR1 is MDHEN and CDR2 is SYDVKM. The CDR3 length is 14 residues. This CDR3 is CASSLTQLRTEAFF. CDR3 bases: TGTGCCAGCAGTCTAACTCAACTCAGGACTGAAGCTTTCTTT. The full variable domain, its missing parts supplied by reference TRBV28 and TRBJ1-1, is DVKVTQSSRYLVKRTGEKVFLECVQDMDHENMFWYRQDPGLGLRLIYFSYDVKMKEKGDIPEGYSVSREKKERFSLILESASTNQTSMYLCASSLTQLRTEAFFGQGTRLTVV.

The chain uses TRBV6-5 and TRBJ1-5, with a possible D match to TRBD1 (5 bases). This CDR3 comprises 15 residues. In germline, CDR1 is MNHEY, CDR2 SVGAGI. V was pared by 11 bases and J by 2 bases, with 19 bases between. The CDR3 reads CAAAPGPYGNQPQHF. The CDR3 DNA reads TGTGCCGCCGCCCCGGGGCCCTATGGCAATCAGCCCCAGCATTTT.

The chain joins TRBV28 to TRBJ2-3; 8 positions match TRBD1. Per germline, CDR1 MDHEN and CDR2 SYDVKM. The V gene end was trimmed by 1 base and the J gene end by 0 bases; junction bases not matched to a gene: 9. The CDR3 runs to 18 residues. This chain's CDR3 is CASSLSITGGFSTDTQYF. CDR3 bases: TGTGCCAGCAGTTTATCCATAACAGGGGGATTTAGCACAGATACGCAGTATTTT.

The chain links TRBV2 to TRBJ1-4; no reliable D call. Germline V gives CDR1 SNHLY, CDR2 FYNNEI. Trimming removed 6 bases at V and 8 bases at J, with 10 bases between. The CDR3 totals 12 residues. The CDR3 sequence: CASRGFTEKLFF. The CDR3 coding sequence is TGTGCCAGCAGGGGGTTCACAGAAAAACTGTTTTTT.

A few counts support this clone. CDR3 amino acids: CASSRLGETQYF. The CDR3 coding sequence is TGTGCCAGCAGCCGTCTCGGGGAGACCCAGTACTTC. The chain joins TRBV11-2 to TRBJ2-5; D uncertain. The CDR3 covers 12 residues. Germline V CDR1 and CDR2: SGHAT, FQNNGV. V shed 5 bases and J shed 5 bases, with 9 bases lying between them.